Listed here is a single TCR beta chain. The table lists this clone with a few counts. Its antigen specificity is not known. Nothing much larger sits one base from this clone, and base qualities are not available. This entry is derived from a study of beta chain features in type 1 diabetes (dated by TCRdb to 2017 to 2018). Background for the entire study: No differences in mean age, gender distribution, total cell number or subset yield were found between patients and healthy donors. In the study, recently diagnosed type 1 diabetes patients and matched healthy donors were compared on the TCRB repertoires of their sorted circulating CD4+ T cell subsets. Naive and central memory subsets were obtained from all 28 donors, but regulatory and stem cell-like memory subsets were isolated from only 8 patients and roughly eight healthy donors. A total of under 120,000,000 sorted cells were examined across all samples, and RNA yield correlated strongly with the number of cells per subset.

From each donor, a single peripheral blood sample of roughly 0.11 L on average was drawn into heparinised tubes. Naive, central memory, regulatory and stem cell-like memory CD4+ T cells were sorted on a BD FACSAria II using a panel including CD45RO, CCR7, CD25, CD127, CD95 and CD27. Purity was above 95% for every sorted population. PBMCs were separated immediately by Lymphoprep density gradient centrifugation and were stained directly, without being cultured. To minimize batch effects, samples were stained and sorted in pairs, one healthy donor with one patient per experiment. Trimming removed 6 bases from V and 6 bases from J, leaving 11 bases between the germline ends. The CDR3 goes from the cysteine to the phenylalanine over 13 residues. Just CDR3 DNA is preserved here, 39 bases in frame from base 1. For CDR1 and CDR2, the germline V gene lists SNHLY and FYNNEI. What the work shows at the level of the full study, not this receptor alone: Naive, central memory and regulatory TCRB repertoires appeared to be more similar among patients than among healthy donors. Because cDNA was sequenced instead of genomic DNA, highly expressing activated cells could be over-represented, though the groups showed no difference in activation or CD3 levels. In all four CD4+ subsets, TCRB CDR3 length was moderately but significantly shorter in type 1 diabetes patients. Shorter templates might have been favored by PCR, but patient and control samples were amplified and corrected together, so both groups would have been affected equally by any skew. At VDJ recombination sites, patients with type 1 diabetes made fewer insertions and deleted more nucleotides, a pattern implying thymic rearrangement abnormalities. Because the HLA sub-analyses included only small numbers of individuals, any influence of HLA type on TCRB rearrangement was left unresolved.

The entire amount of isolated RNA was reverse transcribed using the High Capacity cDNA Reverse Transcription Kit, so the sequenced TCRB transcripts were expressed ones. Deep immunoSEQ sequencing was applied to naive, central memory and regulatory T cell samples, giving an average of roughly 3.5 million total reads per sample. Sorted cells were lysed in RLT buffer and RNA was extracted with DNase-treated RNeasy Micro or Mini kits, depending on cell number. To prevent cross-contamination, each cell subset was processed individually, whereas patient and healthy donor samples were processed jointly. The immunoSEQ multiplex PCR was used to amplify TCRB sequences from cDNA, yielding 87-bp fragments that span the CDR3 region. Sequencing of the amplicons was performed on the Illumina HiSeq platform. On the study's bioinformatics: PCR bias was corrected computationally using synthetic template baselines, and reads within Hamming distance 2 were collapsed, with unmergeable singletons discarded. Reads were aligned against IMGT to assign V, D and J genes, CDR3 length and insertions or deletions at six rearrangement sites. Clonotype counts were normalized to sorted cell number within each subset before computing true diversity and Gini coefficients with the tcR R package. Repertoire sharing was quantified using the overlap coefficient calculated on TCRB nucleotide sequences. Here the immuneACCESS table is served through TCRdb, limited to in-frame sequences with V and J called. Missing clones are a known gap in these copies; in checked studies unresolved V genes cover under half, and the rest lacks a known reason. From that table come the V and J calls and clone size; the DNA was used to work out D and trimming. The sample table shows around 180,000 clones, and 6% to 9% are seen once. The ten largest make up approximately 0.5% of the sample.

The sequence was collected from a man younger than 30 with type 1 diabetes. The chain is encoded by TRBV2 joined to TRBJ2-2, and possibly TRBD1, on 6 matching bases. The specimen was central memory CD4+ T cells from blood. The CDR3 has the sequence CASRGTSAGELFF. The nucleotide sequence is TGTGCCAGCAGGGGGACAAGTGCCGGGGAGCTGTTTTTT.